The clone carrying this T cell receptor (beta chain) has just a few counts. Antigen: not known. These data are taken from a study of T-cell reconstitution after alpha-beta-depleted transplantation in children. Study-wide results and limits: Surviving thymic progenitors and recipient T cells were the source of high TCRbeta diversity at day 60 in some patients. Counts and diversity of T cells one year after transplant came mostly from newly produced T cells. Expanded graft clones, several hundred of them, were reportedly the source of alpha-beta T cells about two months after transplant.

Germline assignment: CDR1 SEHNR and CDR2 FQNEAQ (reference sequence). The V gene end was trimmed by 0 bases and the J gene end by 5 bases; junction bases not matched to a gene: 3. The CDR3 is 16 amino acids. The TCRbeta library incorporated unique molecular identifiers. TCRdb independently ran MiXCR on the PCR reads; one entry per CDR3 protein. The sample shows about 3,000 distinct CDR3 sequences, approximately 30% of them seen only once. The source material was PBMCs, mostly from graft donor cells, sampled 60 days after TCRalphabeta/CD19-depleted stem cell transplant. The chain links TRBV7-9 to TRBJ2-5, with 13 bases fitting TRBD2. The TCR was taken from a male patient aged 2 to 10 who had a stem cell transplant for acute myeloid leukemia, so the T cells may come from the graft donor. CDR3 nucleotides: TGTGCCAGCAGCTTAGCAGGACTAGCGGGGGTGGAGACCCAGTACTTC. Residues: CASSLAGLAGVETQYF.